The rows below give T cell receptor beta chains drawn from one sample of a study of memory CD4+ T cells and cytomegalovirus serostatus. Generated by immunoSEQ multiplex PCR, the TCRdb table keeps only in-frame clones and is missing some. Among more than 50,000 clones listed, 78% were seen once. The sequencing sample was made of memory CD4+ T cells from blood. The receptor source for this set is an adult in good health and CMV-seronegative. CDR3s include the opening cysteine and the closing phenylalanine or tryptophan. The D gene is left open where the match is weak. Only some rows state a clone size, as once, few, many or a class for expanded clones.

>NA|NA|TRBJ1-5|TRBV6-1
CASSAIDNQPQHF
TGTGCCAGCAGTGCCATCGACAATCAGCCCCAGCATTTT
>NA|NA|TRBJ2-2|TRBV5-1
CASSLDSRGTGELFF
TGCGCCAGCAGCTTGGATTCCAGGGGCACCGGGGAGCTGTTTTTT
>NA|NA|TRBJ2-7|TRBV7-2
CASSFVSSPADEQYF
TGTGCCAGCAGCTTCGTCTCGTCCCCTGCCGACGAGCAGTACTTC
>few|NA|TRBJ2-3|TRBV2
CASSEWGAGSTDTQYF
TGTGCCAGCAGTGAATGGGGTGCAGGTAGCACAGATACGCAGTATTTT
>once|TRBD1|TRBJ1-2|TRBV15
CATSRPGTGVGGYTF
TGTGCCACCAGCAGACCCGGGACAGGGGTCGGTGGCTACACCTTC
>NA|TRBD1|TRBJ2-1|TRBV5-1
CASSSSTGGVGAYNEQFF
TGCGCCAGCAGCTCCTCGACAGGGGGCGTTGGAGCCTACAATGAGCAGTTCTTC
>NA|NA|TRBJ2-5|TRBV7-9
CASSLRGDTFRPPKETQYF
TGTGCCAGCAGCCTTAGGGGGGACACCTTTCGCCCCCCGAAAGAGACCCAGTACTTC
>NA|TRBD1|TRBJ2-7|TRBV7-2
CASRLDRAKYEQYF
TGTGCCAGCAGGTTAGACAGGGCGAAGTACGAGCAGTACTTC
>few|NA|TRBJ1-1|TRBV2
CAHGGFMNTEAFF
TGTGCCCACGGGGGCTTCATGAACACTGAAGCTTTCTTT
>NA|NA|TRBJ1-2|TRBV7-9
CASSLSLAGYTF
TGTGCCAGCAGCCTCAGCCTAGCCGGCTACACCTTC
>NA|NA|TRBJ2-1|TRBV6-1
CASSEAFRSEQFF
TGTGCCAGCAGTGAAGCGTTCCGGTCTGAGCAGTTCTTC
>NA|TRBD2|TRBJ2-5|TRBV7-9
CASSLEVAGLGLYF
TGTGCCAGCAGCTTAGAGGTAGCGGGGTTGGGCCTGTACTTC
>NA|NA|TRBJ1-1|TRBV5-1
CASSFDKNTEAFF
TGCGCCAGCAGCTTCGACAAGAACACTGAAGCTTTCTTT
>NA|NA|TRBJ1-1|TRBV29-1
CSVDGSLRAAFF
TGCAGCGTTGATGGTAGCCTAAGGGCAGCTTTCTTT
>NA|NA|TRBJ2-1|TRBV7-8
CASRSYGSYNEQFF
TGTGCCAGCAGATCCTATGGGTCCTACAATGAGCAGTTCTTC
>NA|NA|TRBJ1-1|TRBV6-5
CASRPSVGGEAFF
TGTGCCAGCAGACCCTCGGTCGGGGGGGAAGCTTTCTTT
>NA|NA|TRBJ2-1|TRBV29-1
CSVEPTRGGSYNEQFF
TGCAGCGTTGAACCGACACGGGGAGGCTCCTACAATGAGCAGTTCTTC
>NA|NA|TRBJ1-2|TRBV6-5
CASSYSRQTGYTF
TGTGCCAGCAGTTACTCTCGACAGACCGGCTACACCTTC
>NA|NA|TRBJ1-2|TRBV7-2
CASSSAFNYGYTF
TGTGCCAGCAGCTCGGCATTTAACTATGGCTACACCTTC
>NA|NA|TRBJ2-1|TRBV14
CASSQGRWEQFF
TGTGCCAGCAGCCAAGGCCGTTGGGAGCAGTTCTTC
>once|TRBD2|TRBJ2-7|TRBV5-1
CASSLGLAGPPAKQYF
TGCGCCAGCAGCTTGGGACTAGCGGGGCCCCCGGCCAAGCAGTACTTC
>NA|TRBD1|TRBJ2-7|TRBV5-1
CASSHNGQGRSYEQYF
TGCGCCAGCAGCCACAACGGACAGGGGAGATCGTACGAGCAGTACTTC
>NA|NA|TRBJ2-7|TRBV10-3
CAISGGQGSGEQYF
TGTGCCATCAGTGGGGGGCAGGGGTCGGGCGAGCAGTACTTC
>NA|NA|TRBJ1-2|TRBV6-6
CASTYDTANYGYTF
TGTGCCAGCACCTACGATACAGCTAACTATGGCTACACCTTC
>NA|NA|TRBJ2-7|TRBV7-6
CASSPRSSYEQYF
TGTGCCAGCAGCCCACGTAGCTCCTACGAGCAGTACTTC
>once|NA|TRBJ2-5|TRBV15
CATSTQQLPETQYF
TGTGCCACCAGCACGCAACAGCTTCCGGAGACCCAGTACTTC
>NA|NA|TRBJ1-2|TRBV7-2
CASSLDTGNYGYTF
TGTGCCAGCAGCTTAGATACAGGGAACTATGGCTACACCTTC
>NA|NA|TRBJ1-6|TRBV4-2
CASSQDPGRDSPLHF
TGTGCCAGCAGCCAAGATCCAGGTCGCGATTCACCCCTCCACTTT
>NA|NA|TRBJ2-7|TRBV5-1
CASSLEVRSDEQYF
TGCGCCAGCAGCTTGGAGGTCAGGTCCGACGAGCAGTACTTC
>NA|NA|TRBJ1-2|TRBV5-4
CASSLGGRGFNRYTF
TGTGCCAGCAGCTTGGGGGGACGGGGGTTTAATCGCTACACCTTC
>NA|NA|TRBJ2-7|TRBV7-2
CASSLAAASYEQYF
TGTGCCAGCAGCTTAGCTGCAGCCTCCTACGAGCAGTACTTC
>NA|NA|TRBJ1-1|TRBV6-5
CASRGRVEAFF
TGTGCCAGCAGGGGACGAGTTGAAGCTTTCTTT
>NA|NA|TRBJ1-3|TRBV18
CASSSRGTGNTIYF
TGTGCCAGCTCATCCAGGGGAACTGGAAACACCATATATTTT
>NA|TRBD2|TRBJ2-7|TRBV2
CAGKTSGGLSYEQYF
TGTGCCGGCAAGACAAGCGGGGGGCTCTCCTACGAGCAGTACTTC
>few|NA|TRBJ2-2|TRBV10-3
CAISESSNTGELFF
TGTGCCATCAGTGAGTCAAGTAACACCGGGGAGCTGTTTTTT
>NA|NA|TRBJ1-2|TRBV7-2
CASSHDRSNYGYTF
TGTGCCAGCAGCCACGACAGATCTAACTATGGCTACACCTTC
>NA|NA|TRBJ1-2|TRBV5-8
CASSLILPSSGNGYTF
TGTGCCAGCAGCTTGATTCTGCCGTCATCAGGAAATGGCTACACCTTC
>once|TRBD1|TRBJ2-2|TRBV7-3
CASSQPLTGQGARGGELFF
TGTGCCAGCAGCCAACCCTTAACTGGACAGGGGGCGCGGGGCGGGGAGCTGTTTTTT
>NA|NA|TRBJ1-3|TRBV5-1
CASSTDSSYSGNTIYF
TGCGCCAGCAGCACGGACAGTTCTTACTCTGGAAACACCATATATTTT
>once|NA|TRBJ1-3|TRBV5-5
CASSPDQIYTIYF
TGTGCCAGCAGCCCGGACCAGATTTACACCATATATTTT
>NA|TRBD2|TRBJ2-3|TRBV2
CARRLARDTQYF
TGTGCCCGAAGACTAGCGAGGGATACGCAGTATTTT
>once|NA|TRBJ1-6|TRBV5-4
CASSPDGASPASSPLHF
TGTGCCAGCAGCCCGGATGGGGCGTCTCCCGCCTCTTCACCCCTCCACTTT
>NA|NA|TRBJ2-7|TRBV7-2
CASSPTFGKSYEQYF
TGTGCCAGCAGCCCCACGTTTGGGAAGTCCTACGAGCAGTACTTC
>NA|NA|TRBJ1-2|TRBV19
CASIQHSPRTVGRERNYGYTF
TGTGCCAGTATCCAACACTCCCCACGGACAGTCGGCCGAGAGCGTAACTATGGCTACACCTTC
>NA|NA|TRBJ1-5|TRBV7-2
CASSTRGNQPQHF
TGTGCCAGCAGCACAAGGGGAAATCAGCCCCAGCATTTT
>NA|TRBD1|TRBJ1-1|TRBV5-8
CASSLDTGGSTEAFF
TGTGCCAGCAGCTTGGATACAGGGGGTAGCACTGAAGCTTTCTTT
>NA|TRBD1|TRBJ2-3|TRBV7-8
CASSPYAGTGELRDTQYF
TGTGCCAGCAGCCCCTACGCCGGGACAGGGGAACTAAGGGATACGCAGTATTTT
>NA|TRBD2|TRBJ2-1|TRBV7-7
CASSLVAGGPRNEQFF
TGTGCCAGCAGCTTAGTGGCGGGGGGGCCCAGAAATGAGCAGTTCTTC
>NA|NA|TRBJ2-3|TRBV7-2
CASSLSTDTQYF
TGTGCCAGCAGCTTAAGCACAGATACGCAGTATTTT
>NA|NA|TRBJ1-1|TRBV5-1
CASSSGTGQPNTEAFF
TGCGCCAGCAGCTCCGGAACCGGACAGCCAAACACTGAAGCTTTCTTT
>NA|NA|TRBJ1-3|TRBV7-3
CASSLTASSGNTIYF
TGTGCCAGCAGCTTAACCGCCAGCTCTGGAAACACCATATATTTT